This T cell receptor beta chain was sequenced during a study of cytomegalovirus exposure and HLA in healthy donors. Study findings and constraints: Most TCR sequences were rare, but some public TCRs occurred in many donors. 164 TCR beta chains were listed as cytomegalovirus-associated.

With regard to this clone: The antigen is not known.

The donors were members of the validation cohort, which comprised 90 to 150 subjects and was separate from the first cohort of 666 subjects. TCRdb keeps only in-frame clones here, not all; method: immunoSEQ multiplex PCR. The sample holds 65,000 to 80,000 clones, 94% seen once. The clonotype comes from a woman younger than 35 in good health and CMV-seropositive. Input material: PBMCs.

CDR3 amino acids: CASSFGSGWTSNEKLFF. The CDR3 region has the DNA TGCGCCAGCAGCTTTGGTTCAGGGTGGACGTCTAATGAAAAACTGTTTTTT. The chain uses TRBV5-1 and TRBJ1-4, with D tentatively TRBD1 (5 bases). The germline V gene has CDR1 SGHRS and CDR2 YFSETQ. V lost 2 bases, J lost 3 bases, and 17 bases lay in between. This CDR3 has 17 residues.